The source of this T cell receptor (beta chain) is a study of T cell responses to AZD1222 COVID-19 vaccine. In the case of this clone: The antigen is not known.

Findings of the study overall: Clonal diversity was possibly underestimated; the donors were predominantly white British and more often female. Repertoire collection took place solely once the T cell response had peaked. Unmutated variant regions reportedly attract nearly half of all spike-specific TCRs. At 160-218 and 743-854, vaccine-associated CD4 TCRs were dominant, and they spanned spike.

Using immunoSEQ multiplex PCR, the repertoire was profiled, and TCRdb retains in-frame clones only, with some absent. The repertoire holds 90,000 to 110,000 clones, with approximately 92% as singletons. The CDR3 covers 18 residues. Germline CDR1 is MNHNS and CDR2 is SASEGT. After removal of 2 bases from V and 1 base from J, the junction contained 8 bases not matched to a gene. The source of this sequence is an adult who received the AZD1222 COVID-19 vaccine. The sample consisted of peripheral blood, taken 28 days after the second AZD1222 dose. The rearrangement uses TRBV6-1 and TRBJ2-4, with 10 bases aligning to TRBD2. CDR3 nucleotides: TGTGCCAGCAGTGAAAGGAGCGGGAGGGGTCTGGCCAAAAACATTCAGTACTTC. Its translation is CASSERSGRGLAKNIQYF.